The entry below gives a single T cell receptor beta chain sequence along with its context. The assay was immunoSEQ multiplex PCR, and TCRdb's table has in-frame clones only and misses some. There are under 200,000 clones in the sample; roughly 90% occur only once, and 0.5% to 0.65% lies in the top ten. This entry belongs to a study of blood T cell repertoires in COVID-19. The CDR3 totals 13 residues. With V trimmed by 3 bases and J by 7 bases, 2 bases remained unmatched. The germline gives CDR1 MNHEY, CDR2 SMNVEV (reference sequence). The chain combines TRBV27 with TRBJ2-2, with 7 bases aligning to TRBD2. The specimen was peripheral blood. This receptor was taken from a man aged 50 to 59 with acute or convalescent COVID-19. The CDR3 protein is CASSFSGGGELFF. CDR3 in DNA: TGTGCCAGCAGTTTCTCGGGAGGCGGGGAGCTGTTTTTT.